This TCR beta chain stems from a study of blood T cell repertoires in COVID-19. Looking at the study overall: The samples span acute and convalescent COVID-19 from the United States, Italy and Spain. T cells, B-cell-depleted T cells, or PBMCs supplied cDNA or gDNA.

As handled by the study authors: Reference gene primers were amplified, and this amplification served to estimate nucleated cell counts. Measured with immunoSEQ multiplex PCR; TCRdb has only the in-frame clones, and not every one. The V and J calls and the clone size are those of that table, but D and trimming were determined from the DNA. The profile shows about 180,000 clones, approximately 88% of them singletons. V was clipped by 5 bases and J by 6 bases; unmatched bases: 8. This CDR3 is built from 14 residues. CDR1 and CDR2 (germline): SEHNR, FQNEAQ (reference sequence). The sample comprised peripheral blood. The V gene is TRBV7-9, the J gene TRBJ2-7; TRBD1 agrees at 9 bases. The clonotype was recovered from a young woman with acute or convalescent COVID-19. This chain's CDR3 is CASSLDRGGFEQYF. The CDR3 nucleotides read TGTGCCAGCAGCCTGGACAGGGGCGGATTCGAGCAGTACTTC.